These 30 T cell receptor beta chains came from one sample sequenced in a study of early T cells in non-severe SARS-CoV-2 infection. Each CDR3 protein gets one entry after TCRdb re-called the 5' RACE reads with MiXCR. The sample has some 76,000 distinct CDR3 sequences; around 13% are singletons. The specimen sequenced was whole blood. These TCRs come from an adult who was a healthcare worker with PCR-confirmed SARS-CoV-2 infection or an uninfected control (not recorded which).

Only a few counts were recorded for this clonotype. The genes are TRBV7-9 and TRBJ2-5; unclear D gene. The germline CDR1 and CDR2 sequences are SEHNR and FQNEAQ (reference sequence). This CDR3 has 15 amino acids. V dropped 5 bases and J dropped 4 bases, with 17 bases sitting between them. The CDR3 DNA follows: TGTGCCAGCAGCCCAGGTGGGGTTCCCAGAGAGACCCAGTACTTC. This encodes CASSPGGVPRETQYF.

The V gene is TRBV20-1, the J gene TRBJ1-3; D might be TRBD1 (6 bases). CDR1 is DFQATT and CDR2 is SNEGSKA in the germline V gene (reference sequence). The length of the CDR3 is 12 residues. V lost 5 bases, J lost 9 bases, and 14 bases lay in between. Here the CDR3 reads CSAAPGGATIYF. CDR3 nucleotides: TGCAGTGCTGCCCCTGGGGGGGCCACCATATATTTT.

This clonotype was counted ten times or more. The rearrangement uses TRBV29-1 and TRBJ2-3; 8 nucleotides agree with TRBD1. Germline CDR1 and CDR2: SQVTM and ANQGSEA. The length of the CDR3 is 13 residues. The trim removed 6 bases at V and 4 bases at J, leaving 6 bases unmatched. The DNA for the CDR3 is TGCAGCGTGGCCGGACAGGGCCCAGATACGCAGTATTTT. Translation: CSVAGQGPDTQYF.

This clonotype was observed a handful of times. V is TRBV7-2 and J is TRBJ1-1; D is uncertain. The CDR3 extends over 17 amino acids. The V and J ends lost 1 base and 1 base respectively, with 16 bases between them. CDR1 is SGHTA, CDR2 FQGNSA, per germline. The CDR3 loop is CASSLGGTVASNTEAFF. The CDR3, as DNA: TGTGCCAGCAGCTTAGGAGGTACGGTGGCCTCGAACACTGAAGCTTTCTTT. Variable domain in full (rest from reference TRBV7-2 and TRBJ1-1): GAGVSQSPSNKVTEKGKDVELRCDPISGHTALYWYRQSLGQGLEFLIYFQGNSAPDKSGLPSDRFSAERTGGSVSTLTIQRTQQEDSAVYLCASSLGGTVASNTEAFFGQGTRLTVV.

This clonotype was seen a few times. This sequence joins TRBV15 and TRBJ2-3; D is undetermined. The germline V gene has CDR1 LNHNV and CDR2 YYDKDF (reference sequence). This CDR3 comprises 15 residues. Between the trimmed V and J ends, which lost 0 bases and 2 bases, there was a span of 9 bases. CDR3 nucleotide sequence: TGTGCCACCAGCAGAGAGGGCCAGGACACAGATACGCAGTATTTT. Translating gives CATSREGQDTDTQYF.

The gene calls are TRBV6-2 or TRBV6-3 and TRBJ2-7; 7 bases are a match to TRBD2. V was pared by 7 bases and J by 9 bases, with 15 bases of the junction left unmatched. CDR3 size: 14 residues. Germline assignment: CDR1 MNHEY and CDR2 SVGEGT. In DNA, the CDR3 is TGTGCCAGCACCGCAGCGGGGCCCCGTTTTGGGCAGTACTTC. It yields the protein CASTAAGPRFGQYF.

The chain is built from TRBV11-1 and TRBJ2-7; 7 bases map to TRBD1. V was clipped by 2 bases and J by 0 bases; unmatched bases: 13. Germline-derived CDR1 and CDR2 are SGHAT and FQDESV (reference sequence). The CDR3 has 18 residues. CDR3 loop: CASSLPGQINQRSYEQYF. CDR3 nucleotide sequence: TGTGCCAGCAGCTTACCGGGACAGATAAACCAACGCTCCTACGAGCAGTACTTC.

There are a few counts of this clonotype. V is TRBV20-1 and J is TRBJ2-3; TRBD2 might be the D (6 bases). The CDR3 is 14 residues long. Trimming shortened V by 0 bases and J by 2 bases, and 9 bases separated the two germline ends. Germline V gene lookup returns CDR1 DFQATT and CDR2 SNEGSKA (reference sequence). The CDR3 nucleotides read TGCAGTGCTAGAGAGGGAGGAGTCACAGATACGCAGTATTTT. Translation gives CSAREGGVTDTQYF.

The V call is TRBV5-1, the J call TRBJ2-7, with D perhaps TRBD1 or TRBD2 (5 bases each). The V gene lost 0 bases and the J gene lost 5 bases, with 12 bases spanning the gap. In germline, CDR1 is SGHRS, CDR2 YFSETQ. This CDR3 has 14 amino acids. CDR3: CASSLAGQDDEQYF. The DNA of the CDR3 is TGCGCCAGCAGCTTGGCGGGGCAGGATGACGAGCAGTACTTC.

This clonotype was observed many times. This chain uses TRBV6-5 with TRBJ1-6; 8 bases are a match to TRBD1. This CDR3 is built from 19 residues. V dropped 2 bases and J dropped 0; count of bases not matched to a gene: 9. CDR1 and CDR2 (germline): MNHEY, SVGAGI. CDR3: CASSYIQGAGSSYNSPLHF. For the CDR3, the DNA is TGTGCCAGCAGTTACATCCAGGGGGCCGGGAGCTCCTATAATTCACCCCTCCACTTT.

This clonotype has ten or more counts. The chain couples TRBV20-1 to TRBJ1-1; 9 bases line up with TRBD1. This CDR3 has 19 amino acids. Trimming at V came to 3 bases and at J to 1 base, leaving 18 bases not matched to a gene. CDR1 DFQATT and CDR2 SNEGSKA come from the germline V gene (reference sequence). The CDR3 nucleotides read TGCAGTGCTAGTCGTTTCGGCACAGGGGGCAACTGGAGGAACACTGAAGCTTTCTTT. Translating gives CSASRFGTGGNWRNTEAFF.

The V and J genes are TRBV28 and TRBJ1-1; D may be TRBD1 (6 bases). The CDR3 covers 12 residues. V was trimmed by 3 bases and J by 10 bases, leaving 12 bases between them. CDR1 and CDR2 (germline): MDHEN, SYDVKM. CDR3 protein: CASSFYRDRAFF. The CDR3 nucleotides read TGTGCCAGCAGTTTTTACAGGGACCGAGCTTTCTTT.

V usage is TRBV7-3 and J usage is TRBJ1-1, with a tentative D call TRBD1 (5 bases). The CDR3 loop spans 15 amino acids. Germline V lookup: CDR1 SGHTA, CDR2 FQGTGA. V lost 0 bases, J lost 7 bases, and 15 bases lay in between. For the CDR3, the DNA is TGTGCCAGCAGCTTAACGATGGGAGGGGTAGGTGAAGCTTTCTTT. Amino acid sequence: CASSLTMGGVGEAFF.

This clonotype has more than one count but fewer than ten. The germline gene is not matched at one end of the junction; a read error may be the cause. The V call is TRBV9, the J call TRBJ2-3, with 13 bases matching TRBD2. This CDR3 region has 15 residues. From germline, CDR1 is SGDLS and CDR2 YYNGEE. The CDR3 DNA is TGTGCCAGTAGCGTCCTGACTAGCGGGAGGGATACGCAGTATTTT. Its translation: CASSVLTSGRDTQYF.

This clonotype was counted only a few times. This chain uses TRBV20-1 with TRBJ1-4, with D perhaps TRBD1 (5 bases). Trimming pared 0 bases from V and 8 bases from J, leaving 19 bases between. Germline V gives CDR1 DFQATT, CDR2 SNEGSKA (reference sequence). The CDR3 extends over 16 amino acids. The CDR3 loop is CSAREGTGVRREKLFF. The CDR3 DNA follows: TGCAGTGCTAGAGAAGGGACGGGCGTCCGTAGGGAAAAACTGTTTTTT.

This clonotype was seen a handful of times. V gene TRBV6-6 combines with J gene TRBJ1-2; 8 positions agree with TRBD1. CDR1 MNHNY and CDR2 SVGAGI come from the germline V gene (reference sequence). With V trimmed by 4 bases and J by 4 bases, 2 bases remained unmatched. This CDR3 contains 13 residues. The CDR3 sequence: CASSSGQGYGYTF. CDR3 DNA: TGTGCCAGCAGTTCAGGACAGGGCTATGGCTACACCTTC.

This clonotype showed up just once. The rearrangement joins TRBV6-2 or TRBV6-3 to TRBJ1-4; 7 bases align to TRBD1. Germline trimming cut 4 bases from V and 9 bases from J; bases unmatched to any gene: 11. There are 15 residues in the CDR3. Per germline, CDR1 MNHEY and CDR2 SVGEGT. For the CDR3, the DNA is TGTGCCAGCAGTTCGACGTCGACAGGGCCGAAAAAACTGTTTTTT. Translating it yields CASSSTSTGPKKLFF.

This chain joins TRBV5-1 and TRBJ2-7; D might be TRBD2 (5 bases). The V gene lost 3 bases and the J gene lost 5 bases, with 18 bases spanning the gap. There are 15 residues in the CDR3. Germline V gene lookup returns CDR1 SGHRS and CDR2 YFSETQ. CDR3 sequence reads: CASSSRADSGNEQYF. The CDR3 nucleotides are TGCGCCAGCAGCTCCAGAGCCGACTCGGGAAACGAGCAGTACTTC. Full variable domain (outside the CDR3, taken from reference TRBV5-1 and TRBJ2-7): KAGVTQTPRYLIKTRGQQVTLSCSPISGHRSVSWYQQTPGQGLQFLFEYFSETQRNKGNFPGRFSGRQFSNSRSEMNVSTLELGDSALYLCASSSRADSGNEQYFGPGTRLTVT.

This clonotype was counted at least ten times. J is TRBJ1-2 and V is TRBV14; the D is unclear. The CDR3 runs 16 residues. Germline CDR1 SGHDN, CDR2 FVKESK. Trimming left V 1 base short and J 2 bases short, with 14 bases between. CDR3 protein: CASSQVTGRTNYGYTF. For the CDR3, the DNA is TGTGCCAGCAGCCAAGTGACCGGCAGGACGAACTATGGCTACACCTTC.

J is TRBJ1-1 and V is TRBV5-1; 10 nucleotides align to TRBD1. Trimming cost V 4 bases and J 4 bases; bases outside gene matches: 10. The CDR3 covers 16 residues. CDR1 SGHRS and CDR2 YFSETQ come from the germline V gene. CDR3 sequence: CASSLRDRGLGTEAFF. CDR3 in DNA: TGCGCCAGCAGCCTCCGGGACAGGGGTTTGGGCACTGAAGCTTTCTTT.

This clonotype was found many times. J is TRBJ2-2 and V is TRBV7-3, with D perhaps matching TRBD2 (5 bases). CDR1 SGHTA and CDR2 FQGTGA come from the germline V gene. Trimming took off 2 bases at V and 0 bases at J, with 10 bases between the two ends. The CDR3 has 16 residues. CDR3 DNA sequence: TGTGCCAGCAGCTTACATCGGGGAGCGAACACCGGGGAGCTGTTTTTT. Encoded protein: CASSLHRGANTGELFF.

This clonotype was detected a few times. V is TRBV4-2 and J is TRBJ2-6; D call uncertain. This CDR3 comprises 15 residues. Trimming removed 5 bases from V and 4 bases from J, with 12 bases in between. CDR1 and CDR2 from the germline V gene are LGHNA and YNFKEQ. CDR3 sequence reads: CASSEAVSGANVLTF. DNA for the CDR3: TGTGCCAGCAGCGAAGCAGTCTCAGGGGCCAACGTCCTGACTTTC.

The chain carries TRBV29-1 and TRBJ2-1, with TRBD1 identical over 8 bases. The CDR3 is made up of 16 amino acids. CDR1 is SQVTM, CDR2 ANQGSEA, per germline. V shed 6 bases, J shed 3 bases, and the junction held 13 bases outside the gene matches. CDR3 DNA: TGCAGCGTCCCATCAGGGGGCAGGGTCAACTACAATGAGCAGTTCTTC. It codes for CSVPSGGRVNYNEQFF.

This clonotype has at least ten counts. CDR3 DNA: TGTGCCAGCAGTTTAAGTACTGGGGATACGCAGTATTTT. Translated: CASSLSTGDTQYF. This chain joins TRBV27 and TRBJ2-3; D is unresolved. The CDR3 is 13 amino acids. The V end lost 2 bases, the J end lost 6 bases, and 9 bases lay between the germline ends. The germline gives CDR1 MNHEY, CDR2 SMNVEV (reference sequence).

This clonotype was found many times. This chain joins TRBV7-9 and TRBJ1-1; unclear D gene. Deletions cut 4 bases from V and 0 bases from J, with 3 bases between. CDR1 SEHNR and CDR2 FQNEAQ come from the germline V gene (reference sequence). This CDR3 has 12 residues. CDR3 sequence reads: CASSSMNTEAFF. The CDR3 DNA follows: TGTGCCAGCAGCTCGATGAACACTGAAGCTTTCTTT.

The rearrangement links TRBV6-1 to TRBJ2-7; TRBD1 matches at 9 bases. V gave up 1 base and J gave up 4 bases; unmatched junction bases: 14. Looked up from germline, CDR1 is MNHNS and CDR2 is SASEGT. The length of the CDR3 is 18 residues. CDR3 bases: TGTGCCAGCAGTGAAGGTGTGGCCTTTAGGACAGGGGAGTACGAGCAGTACTTC. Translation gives CASSEGVAFRTGEYEQYF.

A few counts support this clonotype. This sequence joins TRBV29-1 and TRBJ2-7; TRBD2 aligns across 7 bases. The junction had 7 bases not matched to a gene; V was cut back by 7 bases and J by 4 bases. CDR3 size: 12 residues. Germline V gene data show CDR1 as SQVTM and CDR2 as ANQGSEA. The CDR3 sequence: CSAGMGGYEQYF. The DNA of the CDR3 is TGCAGCGCTGGCATGGGGGGGTACGAGCAGTACTTC.

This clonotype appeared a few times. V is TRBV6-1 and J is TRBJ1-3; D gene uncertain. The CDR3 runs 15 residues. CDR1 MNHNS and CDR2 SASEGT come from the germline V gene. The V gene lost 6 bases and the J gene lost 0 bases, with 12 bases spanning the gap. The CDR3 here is CASRGLLASGNTIYF. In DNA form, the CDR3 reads TGTGCCAGCAGGGGATTACTAGCCTCTGGAAACACCATATATTTT.

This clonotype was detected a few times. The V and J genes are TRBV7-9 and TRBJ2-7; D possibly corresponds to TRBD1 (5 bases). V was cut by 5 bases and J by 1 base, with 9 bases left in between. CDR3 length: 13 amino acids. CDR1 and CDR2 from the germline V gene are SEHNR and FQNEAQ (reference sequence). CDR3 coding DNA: TGTGCCAGCAGCCTTTCAGGGTCCTACGAGCAGTACTTC. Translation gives CASSLSGSYEQYF.

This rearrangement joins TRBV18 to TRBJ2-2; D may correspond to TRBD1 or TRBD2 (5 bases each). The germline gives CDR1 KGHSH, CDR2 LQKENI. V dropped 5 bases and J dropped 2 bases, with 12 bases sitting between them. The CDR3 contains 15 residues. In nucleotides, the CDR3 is TGTGCCAGCTCAGGGGACCCACCAAACACCGGGGAGCTGTTTTTT. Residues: CASSGDPPNTGELFF.